This T cell receptor (beta chain) is drawn from a study of blood T cell repertoires in COVID-19. In the study overall: Italy, Spain and the United States were the sources of the convalescent and acute COVID-19 samples.

Trimming shortened V by 5 bases and J by 0 bases, and 14 bases separated the two germline ends. Germline loops: CDR1 SGHVS, CDR2 FNYEAQ. This CDR3 is built from 15 residues. In the original workflow: Amplification from reference gene primers served as the basis for estimated nucleated cell counts. Some clones are missing from TCRdb's copy, which holds only in-frame ones; the method was immunoSEQ multiplex PCR. V and J calls and clone size are those listed in that table; D and trimming were worked out from the DNA. The sample shows around 70,000 clones, around 82% of them seen only once. Sequencing was carried out using peripheral blood. The gene calls are TRBV7-6 and TRBJ2-7; TRBD1 is a possible D gene (6 bases). This sequence was found in a man between 60 and 75 years old with acute or convalescent COVID-19. The CDR3 coding sequence is TGTGCCAGCAGCCTTCCAGACAGGAGCTCCTACGAGCAGTACGTC. Its translation: CASSLPDRSSYEQYV.